There are many counts of the clone carrying this TCR beta chain. The V end lost 4 bases, the J end lost 7 bases, and 17 bases lay between the germline ends. Per germline, CDR1 DFQATT and CDR2 SNEGSKA (reference sequence). The CDR3 contains 15 residues. Amplification of TCR beta CDR3 regions was performed using RNA transcripts as template. First-round RT-PCR with HTBI primers amplified the TCR CDR3 region. From the multiplex PCR reads, TCRdb called clonotypes with MiXCR, one entry per CDR3 protein. In the table there are 250,000 to 300,000 distinct CDR3 sequences, less than 15% of which are singletons. This sample was included in a study of T cells in Graves' hyperthyroidism and ophthalmopathy. With a duration under 2 months, the hyperthyroidism was newly diagnosed in patients aged 18 to 65. The blood sample dates from first hyperthyroidism diagnosis, preceding any ophthalmopathy symptoms. The PBMCs studied were ones that came from roughly 9.1 ml fresh peripheral blood.

This TCR derives from a woman aged 25-40 years with Graves' hyperthyroidism that later progressed to Graves' ophthalmopathy. The source material was blood. This rearrangement joins TRBV20-1 to TRBJ1-6; D not certain. Here the CDR3 DNA reads TGCAGTGCTACCGGCCTGGGGTTTGGGAATTCACCCCTCCACTTT. As protein: CSATGLGFGNSPLHF.